These T cell receptor beta chains were read from a single sample in a study. Method: immunoSEQ multiplex PCR; TCRdb's copy keeps in-frame clones and lacks some. The profile shows about 50,000 clones, approximately 93% of them singletons. The sample taken for sequencing was PBMCs. The receptors originated from a middle-aged man with rheumatoid arthritis. Each CDR3 is given with its conserved first and last residue. D genes are given only for firm matches. Where a row states a size, it is once, few, many or the class of an expanded clone; other rows omit it.

j_gene | d_gene | abundance | v_gene | CDR3nt | CDR3aa
TRBJ2-1 | TRBD2 | - | TRBV5-4 | TGTGCCAGCAGCCCGGGGACTAGCGGGCGGCGGTACAATGAGCAGTTCTTC | CASSPGTSGRRYNEQFF
TRBJ1-1 | TRBD1 | once | TRBV11-2 | TGTGCCAGCAGCTTAGCAATCAGGGGGTGGCACACTGAAGCTTTCTTT | CASSLAIRGWHTEAFF
TRBJ2-2 | - | - | TRBV19 | TGTGCCAGTAGTCCTCAGGGGCGAACCGGGGAGCTGTTTTTT | CASSPQGRTGELFF
TRBJ1-1 | - | - | TRBV10-2 | TGCGCCAGCAGTGATGTATCGAGTGGTAACACTGAAGCTTTCTTT | CASSDVSSGNTEAFF
TRBJ2-7 | - | - | TRBV11-2 | TGTGCCAGCAGCTTTACAGTGTCCGAGCAGTACTTC | CASSFTVSEQYF
TRBJ2-1 | TRBD2 | - | TRBV11-3 | TGTGCCAGCAGCCTGACTAGCGGGAGCGTCTATGAGCAGTTCTTC | CASSLTSGSVYEQFF
TRBJ2-3 | - | once | TRBV15 | TGTGCCACCAGCATAGGCCCGGCTAGGCTCGGGGCGCATCAAGATACGCAGTATTTT | CATSIGPARLGAHQDTQYF
TRBJ1-5 | - | - | TRBV21-1 | TGTGCCAGCAGCAACGGGACTTTAGGGCTTCGGCCCCAGCATTTT | CASSNGTLGLRPQHF
TRBJ1-2 | - | few | TRBV6-5 | TGTGCCAGCACCACAGGAGTCGACGGCTACACCTTC | CASTTGVDGYTF
TRBJ1-5 | - | - | TRBV12-3/TRBV12-4 | TGTGCCAGCAGTTTGAGGGAGGCTCAGCCCCAGCATTTT | CASSLREAQPQHF
TRBJ1-2 | - | - | TRBV19 | TGTGCCACCAAGACTAGGACGCCCAACTATGGCTACACCTTC | CATKTRTPNYGYTF
TRBJ1-2 | - | - | TRBV6-2/TRBV6-3 | TGTGCCAGCAGTTACGAGAGACACAACTATGGCTACACCTTC | CASSYERHNYGYTF
TRBJ2-5 | - | - | TRBV4-3 | TGCGCCAGCAGCCAAGATCGAGGGGTAGGCGTGACCCAGTACTTC | CASSQDRGVGVTQYF
TRBJ2-7 | TRBD2 | - | TRBV5-1 | TGCGCCAGCAGCTTTAGACTAGCGGGAGACACCTACGAGCAGTACTTC | CASSFRLAGDTYEQYF
TRBJ2-1 | TRBD2 | once | TRBV7-3 | TGTGCCAGCAGCTTATTCGGGACTAGCGGGAAGGGGTGGGATGAGCAGTTCTTC | CASSLFGTSGKGWDEQFF
TRBJ1-6 | TRBD1 | - | TRBV5-8 | TGTGCCAGCAGCTTGAAGGGGACAGGGGGCAATTCACCCCTCCACTTT | CASSLKGTGGNSPLHF
TRBJ2-1 | TRBD2 | - | TRBV6-4 | TGTGCCAGCAGTGTAACTAGCGGGAGTTACAATGAGCAGTTCTTC | CASSVTSGSYNEQFF
TRBJ2-5 | - | once | TRBV7-9 | TGTGCCAGCAGCTTAGCCGAGGGAGAGACCCAGTACTTC | CASSLAEGETQYF
TRBJ1-1 | TRBD1 | - | TRBV2 | TGTGCCAGCAGTGAAGAGGGGGCAACTGAAGCTTTCTTT | CASSEEGATEAFF
TRBJ1-5 | TRBD1 | - | TRBV2 | TGTGCCAGCAGTACGTCCGGGACAGGGGGAAATCAGCCCCAGCATTTT | CASSTSGTGGNQPQHF
TRBJ2-1 | - | - | TRBV5-1 | TGCGCCAGCAGGAGAGGAAGCCAAGTTGTGGATGAGCAGTTCTTC | CASRRGSQVVDEQFF
TRBJ1-4 | TRBD1 | - | TRBV5-5 | TGTGCCAGCAGCTTGCCTGAGGGGGACAGGGCTAATGAAAAACTGTTTTTT | CASSLPEGDRANEKLFF